The next 22 T cell receptor beta chains were all read from a single sample in a study of cytomegalovirus exposure and HLA in healthy donors. Primers for the PCR totalled 60 Vbeta and 13 Jbeta. Sequenced by immunoSEQ multiplex PCR; TCRdb stores in-frame clones only, minus some. The top ten clones hold 4.3% of a sample with over 45,000 clones, 83% of them seen once. Sequenced: PBMCs. The receptors shown here come from a man aged 25 to 45 in good health and CMV-seronegative.

This chain joins TRBV27 and TRBJ2-3; D gene unclear. Germline CDR1 reads MNHEY; CDR2 reads SMNVEV (reference sequence). V gave up 4 bases and J gave up 13 bases, with 12 bases separating them. There are 11 residues in the CDR3. The CDR3 DNA is TGTGCCAGCAGTTCTAGATCCGTTGAGTATTTT. It is translated as CASSSRSVEYF.

This clone has just one count. This chain joins TRBV23-1 and TRBJ2-7; 11 bases line up with TRBD2. TRBV23-1 is known as an ORF, though its function is uncertain. Germline trimming cut 8 bases from V and 2 bases from J; bases unmatched to any gene: 5. This CDR3 has 14 amino acids. CDR3 bases: TGCGCCAGCGCGACTAGCGGGATAACCTACGAGCAGTACTTC. Protein sequence: CASATSGITYEQYF.

The rearrangement uses TRBV11-2 and TRBJ1-2; a weak D match, TRBD1 (6 bases). Germline CDR1 and CDR2: SGHAT and FQNNGV. The CDR3 runs to 14 residues. The V gene lost 4 bases and the J gene lost 3 bases, with 12 bases spanning the gap. CDR3 in DNA: TGTGCCAGCAGCTCCACAGGGCTTCACTATGGCTACACCTTC. Translating gives CASSSTGLHYGYTF.

This chain joins TRBV19 and TRBJ2-5, with D tentatively TRBD2 (6 bases). CDR1 LNHDA and CDR2 SQIVND come from the germline V gene (reference sequence). CDR3 size: 13 residues. V shed 5 bases and J shed 5 bases, with 12 bases lying between them. The CDR3 loop is CASSHDAGETQYF. The CDR3 DNA reads TGTGCCAGTAGTCACGATGCGGGGGAGACCCAGTACTTC. The whole variable domain, filled in from reference TRBV19 and TRBJ2-5, reads DGGITQSPKYLFRKEGQNVTLSCEQNLNHDAMYWYRQDPGQGLRLIYYSQIVNDFQKGDIAEGYSVSREKKESFPLTVTSAQKNPTAFYLCASSHDAGETQYFGPGTRLLVL.

This sequence joins TRBV9 and TRBJ1-1; D is unresolved. The V end was cut by 3 bases, the J end by 2 bases, with 11 bases between. CDR3 length: 14 amino acids. Germline CDR1 reads SGDLS; CDR2 reads YYNGEE. The CDR3 here is CASSARGINTEAFF. The CDR3 bases are TGTGCCAGCAGCGCCAGAGGGATAAACACTGAAGCTTTCTTT.

The rearrangement uses TRBV30 and TRBJ2-3; TRBD2 matches at 7 bases. The germline CDR1 and CDR2 sequences are GTSNPN and SVGIG (reference sequence). The CDR3 extends over 13 amino acids. V shed 5 bases and J 4 bases; nucleotides not matched to a gene: 6. CDR3 amino acids: CAWGGEAPDTQYF. The CDR3 DNA sequence: TGTGCCTGGGGGGGGGAAGCCCCAGATACGCAGTATTTT. The full variable domain, rest sourced from reference TRBV30 and TRBJ2-3, is SQTIHQWPATLVQPVGSPLSLECTVEGTSNPNLYWYRQAAGRGLQLLFYSVGIGQISSEVPQNLSASRPQDRQFILSSKKLLLSDSGFYLCAWGGEAPDTQYFGPGTRLTVL.

The V and J genes are TRBV2 and TRBJ1-1; TRBD1 matches at 7 bases. Germline-derived CDR1 and CDR2 are SNHLY and FYNNEI. After removal of 6 bases from V and 3 bases from J, the junction contained 7 bases not matched to a gene. The CDR3 is made up of 14 amino acids. The CDR3 DNA reads as TGTGCCAGCAGGAGTGGACAGGTCCACACTGAAGCTTTCTTT. Translating it yields CASRSGQVHTEAFF.

V is TRBV5-4 and J is TRBJ2-3, with TRBD2 as a possible D gene (6 bases). Germline CDR1 and CDR2: SGHNT and YYREEE (reference sequence). The V end was cut by 3 bases, the J end by 6 bases, with 14 bases between. CDR3 length: 14 residues. The CDR3, as DNA: TGTGCCAGCAGCTCAACGAGGGACTCCGATACGCAGTATTTT. Its translation is CASSSTRDSDTQYF.

This chain links TRBV15 with TRBJ2-7, with TRBD1 as a possible D gene (6 bases). Trimming cost V 5 bases and J 5 bases, with 13 bases left between them. Germline CDR1 reads LNHNV; CDR2 reads YYDKDF (reference sequence). The CDR3 spans 13 residues. This chain's CDR3 is CATSLVQGNEQYF. The CDR3 DNA is TGTGCCACCAGCCTGGTCCAGGGGAACGAGCAGTACTTC. Variable domain in full (rest from reference TRBV15 and TRBJ2-7): DAMVIQNPRYQVTQFGKPVTLSCSQTLNHNVMYWYQQKSSQAPKLLFHYYDKDFNNEADTPDNFQSRRPNTSFCFLDIRSPGLGDTAMYLCATSLVQGNEQYFGPGTRLTVT.

This rearrangement joins TRBV27 to TRBJ1-2; 7 nucleotides align to TRBD1. This CDR3 contains 13 residues. The germline V gene has CDR1 MNHEY and CDR2 SMNVEV (reference sequence). Losses at the gene ends were 3 bases for V and 5 bases for J; bases not matched to a gene: 3. In DNA, the CDR3 is TGTGCCAGCAGTTTCCGGACAGGATATGGCTACACCTTC. The encoded protein is CASSFRTGYGYTF.

The CDR3 coding sequence is TGTGCCAGCTCACCCCCGGACAGAGGGCTTTGGTATGGCTACACCTTC. The encoded protein is CASSPPDRGLWYGYTF. The chain recombines TRBV18 with TRBJ1-2, with D maybe TRBD1 (6 bases). Germline values: CDR1 KGHSH, CDR2 LQKENI. Between the trimmed V and J ends, which lost 3 bases and 5 bases, there was a span of 19 bases. The CDR3 is made up of 16 amino acids.

V usage is TRBV11-2 and J usage is TRBJ2-1, with D possibly being TRBD1 (7 bases). The V gene lost 5 bases and the J gene lost 1 base, with 12 bases spanning the gap. Germline CDR1 reads SGHAT; CDR2 reads FQNNGV. The CDR3 contains 15 residues. In DNA form, the CDR3 reads TGTGCCAGCAGCCAACCAGGGGGGTCCTACAATGAGCAGTTCTTC. Protein product: CASSQPGGSYNEQFF.

This sequence joins TRBV6-5 and TRBJ1-2; 9 nucleotides align to TRBD1. Germline loops: CDR1 MNHEY, CDR2 SVGAGI. The CDR3 extends over 14 amino acids. V gave up 6 bases and J gave up 8 bases; unmatched junction bases: 10. As DNA, the CDR3 is TGTGCCAGCAGCCACGGGGACAGGGAAGAGGGCTACACCTTC. Encoded protein: CASSHGDREEGYTF.

The chain carries TRBV11-3 and TRBJ2-3, with 8 bases that match TRBD1. Germline V lookup: CDR1 SGHNT, CDR2 YENEEA. The CDR3 contains 15 residues. After removal of 5 bases from V and 2 bases from J, the junction contained 6 bases not matched to a gene. CDR3 sequence reads: CASSGGDRTTDTQYF. DNA of the CDR3: TGTGCCAGCAGCGGAGGGGACAGGACCACAGATACGCAGTATTTT.

This rearrangement joins TRBV30 to TRBJ1-4; TRBD1 agrees at 9 bases. The CDR3 consists of 14 residues. V dropped 0 bases and J dropped 6; count of bases not matched to a gene: 2. Germline loops: CDR1 GTSNPN, CDR2 SVGIG (reference sequence). The CDR3 protein is CAWSVQGAYEKLFF. Written as DNA, the CDR3 is TGTGCCTGGAGTGTACAGGGGGCTTATGAAAAACTGTTTTTT. The full variable domain, completed using reference TRBV30 and TRBJ1-4, is SQTIHQWPATLVQPVGSPLSLECTVEGTSNPNLYWYRQAAGRGLQLLFYSVGIGQISSEVPQNLSASRPQDRQFILSSKKLLLSDSGFYLCAWSVQGAYEKLFFGSGTQLSVL.

The J gene is TRBJ2-7, the V gene TRBV11-2; D perhaps matches TRBD2 (6 bases). V lost 6 bases, J lost 6 bases, and 24 bases lay in between. Per the germline V gene, CDR1 is SGHAT and CDR2 is FQNNGV. The CDR3 has 16 amino acids. The CDR3 spells CASRRQGGAGRSEQYF. The CDR3, as DNA: TGTGCCAGCAGGCGCCAGGGCGGGGCAGGGAGAAGCGAGCAGTACTTC.

As for this clone: At one of its ends the junction is not consistent with the germline gene, which may arise from a read error. The gene calls are TRBV15 and TRBJ1-1; no definite D call. The germline V gene encodes CDR1 LNHNV and CDR2 YYDKDF (reference sequence). The CDR3 runs to 14 residues. CDR3 sequence reads: CATSSTYENAEAFF. DNA for the CDR3: TGTGCCACCAGCTCAACGTACGAGAACGCTGAAGCTTTCTTT.

The V call is TRBV7-8, the J call TRBJ2-1, with 8 bases lining up with TRBD1. In germline, CDR1 is SGHVS, CDR2 FQNEAQ. V gave up 3 bases and J gave up 8 bases; unmatched junction bases: 9. The CDR3 is 15 amino acids. The CDR3 coding sequence is TGTGCCAGCAGCTTTGTAGCCAGGGGGCGAGATGAGCAGTTCTTC. Translated: CASSFVARGRDEQFF.

This sequence joins TRBV27 and TRBJ1-5; no definite D call. The ends were cut back, 8 bases at V and 2 bases at J, with 16 bases in the middle. CDR3 size: 15 residues. Germline CDR1 is MNHEY and CDR2 is SMNVEV (reference sequence). Here the CDR3 DNA reads TGTGCCAGCTGCGACTCCGGAGGAGGCAATCAGCCCCAGCATTTT. Amino acid sequence: CASCDSGGGNQPQHF.

J is TRBJ1-3 and V is TRBV28; a possible D gene is TRBD1 (5 bases). Germline CDR1 reads MDHEN; CDR2 reads SYDVKM. This CDR3 region has 14 residues. V dropped 6 bases and J dropped 0 bases, with 9 bases sitting between them. The CDR3 here is CASSQGNSGNTIYF. CDR3 bases: TGTGCCAGCAGCCAGGGTAACTCTGGAAACACCATATATTTT.

The chain couples TRBV28 to TRBJ2-1, with D perhaps TRBD1 (6 bases). The germline CDR1 and CDR2 sequences are MDHEN and SYDVKM. Trimming pared 6 bases from V and 8 bases from J, leaving 20 bases between. The CDR3 has 15 amino acids. The DNA of the CDR3 is TGTGCCAGCAGCCCCGGGACACTACCTGGGGATGAGCAGTTCTTC. Amino acid sequence: CASSPGTLPGDEQFF.

The V call is TRBV6-1, the J call TRBJ1-5; tentatively, D is TRBD1 (5 bases). The V gene's germline CDR1 is MNHNS and CDR2 SASEGT. The CDR3 runs to 13 residues. V was trimmed by 1 base and J by 7 bases, leaving 8 bases between them. CDR3 sequence: CASSEGGGQPQHF. The CDR3 DNA is TGTGCCAGCAGTGAAGGGGGGGGACAGCCCCAGCATTTT.